This TCR beta chain was sequenced during a study of radiation and T cells in renal cell carcinoma. As to time point: blood 2 weeks post-SBRT. The treatment is: 15 Gy SBRT to primary tumor, nephrectomy 4 weeks later. Blood was sampled at baseline, 2 weeks and 4 weeks after SBRT. The CDR3 has 17 residues. Losses at the gene ends were 0 bases for V and 5 bases for J; bases not matched to a gene: 10. Looked up from germline, CDR1 is LNHDA and CDR2 is SQIVND (reference sequence). Only in-frame clones appear in the TCRdb table, and some are missing; sequencing was by immunoSEQ multiplex PCR. The data hold roughly 60,000 clones, with around 80% observed a single time.

The sequencing used blood, collected from a patient whose treatment included radiotherapy and nephrectomy. This receptor was obtained from a man between 60 and 70 years old with renal cell carcinoma. This rearrangement joins TRBV19 to TRBJ1-5; 7 bases map to TRBD1. The CDR3 bases are TGTGCCAGTAGTATAGATTCCCGGACAGGCTCAGATCAGCCCCAGCATTTT. Its translation is CASSIDSRTGSDQPQHF.